The 8 T cell receptor beta chains below all came from one sample that was sequenced in a study of blood T cell dynamics during melanoma immunotherapy. The time point was: pre-treatment baseline. The protocol was immunoSEQ multiplex PCR, while the TCRdb copy is restricted to in-frame clones and leaves out a portion. The sample includes 17,000 or so clones, approximately 80% of them seen just once. The material was blood, obtained from a patient treated with checkpoint blockade. The receptors were sampled from a human donor with melanoma.

The chain uses TRBV7-9 and TRBJ2-7; 12 bases agree with TRBD2. The CDR3 sequence is 18 residues long. With V trimmed by 5 bases and J by 2 bases, 13 bases remained unmatched. Germline assignment: CDR1 SEHNR and CDR2 FQNEAQ (reference sequence). CDR3 region: CASSPPGLAGMWPYEQYF. The CDR3 coding sequence is TGTGCCAGCAGCCCCCCCGGACTAGCGGGGATGTGGCCCTACGAGCAGTACTTC.

CDR3 sequence: CASSLNRMGERYF. CDR3 nucleotides: TGTGCCAGCAGCTTAAACCGTATGGGAGAAAGGTACTTC. The chain combines TRBV7-3 with TRBJ2-4, with D perhaps TRBD2 (5 bases). The V gene lost 1 base and the J gene lost 15 bases, with 16 bases spanning the gap. CDR3 length: 13 amino acids. CDR1 SGHTA and CDR2 FQGTGA come from the germline V gene.

This clone was counted once. CDR3 sequence: CASSLVPPEASGSYEQYF. CDR3 nucleotide sequence: TGTGCCAGCAGCTTAGTCCCCCCCGAGGCTAGCGGGAGCTACGAGCAGTACTTC. The chain couples TRBV11-2 to TRBJ2-7, with TRBD2 matching 10 bases. With V trimmed by 1 base and J by 3 bases, 12 bases remained unmatched. CDR1 and CDR2 from the germline V gene are SGHAT and FQNNGV. The CDR3 is made up of 18 amino acids.

This chain links TRBV27 with TRBJ2-2; D is unresolved. CDR3 size: 14 residues. CDR1 and CDR2 from the germline V gene are MNHEY and SMNVEV (reference sequence). The V end was cut by 0 bases, the J end by 4 bases, with 6 bases between. CDR3 nucleotides: TGTGCCAGCAGTTTATCCACAGCCACCGGGGAGCTGTTTTTT. It yields the protein CASSLSTATGELFF.

The gene calls are TRBV9 and TRBJ2-1; 13 bases match TRBD2. This CDR3 region has 15 residues. Germline V gives CDR1 SGDLS, CDR2 YYNGEE. J was trimmed by 9 bases and V by 4 bases; bases with no gene match: 7. CDR3 amino acids: CASSPGTSGIVEQFF. CDR3 sequence (DNA): TGTGCCAGCAGCCCCGGGACTAGCGGGATTGTTGAGCAGTTCTTC.

V usage is TRBV29-1 and J usage is TRBJ2-1; 8 bases are a match to TRBD2. The CDR3 has 14 amino acids. Per germline, CDR1 SQVTM and CDR2 ANQGSEA. V trimming: 3 bases; J trimming: 1 base; junction bases outside the gene matches: 2. CDR3: CSVESGRSYNEQFF. The CDR3 DNA is TGCAGCGTTGAGAGCGGGAGATCCTACAATGAGCAGTTCTTC.

The chain employs TRBV16 and TRBJ2-3, with 7 bases fitting TRBD1. With V trimmed by 4 bases and J by 4 bases, 5 bases remained unmatched. The CDR3 contains 14 residues. Germline values: CDR1 KGHSY, CDR2 FQNENV. For the CDR3, the DNA is TGTGCCAGCAGCCTTCTACAGGGGCCAGATACGCAGTATTTT. It is translated as CASSLLQGPDTQYF.

V is TRBV7-2 and J is TRBJ2-7, with D perhaps TRBD2 (6 bases). V was clipped by 5 bases and J by 2 bases, with 19 bases between them. The CDR3 has 16 amino acids. The germline V gene encodes CDR1 SGHTA and CDR2 FQGNSA. Written as DNA, the CDR3 is TGTGCCAGCAGCCCTACATGGGTGGGGGGAACCTACGAGCAGTACTTC. Translated, it gives CASSPTWVGGTYEQYF. The whole variable domain, filled in from reference TRBV7-2 and TRBJ2-7, reads GAGVSQSPSNKVTEKGKDVELRCDPISGHTALYWYRQSLGQGLEFLIYFQGNSAPDKSGLPSDRFSAERTGGSVSTLTIQRTQQEDSAVYLCASSPTWVGGTYEQYFGPGTRLTVT.